This T cell receptor beta chain was identified during a study of cytotoxic CD8 clonotypes in ibrutinib-treated CLL. Clones were sequenced by immunoSEQ multiplex PCR, and TCRdb holds only the in-frame ones, with some missing. The repertoire includes about 120,000 clones, 58% of them detected once, and about 40% sits in the top ten. This CDR3 contains 17 residues. The ends lost 0 bases at V and 3 bases at J; junction bases unmatched: 10. Germline CDR1 is SGHNT and CDR2 is YYREEE (reference sequence). This receptor was obtained from a human donor with chronic lymphocytic leukemia. The chain recombines TRBV5-4 with TRBJ2-5; 8 positions match TRBD2. Sequencing used PBMCs, obtained after 24 months of ibrutinib treatment. The CDR3 bases are TGTGCCAGCAGCTTGGGACTAGCGTGGGGGAAAAAAGAGACCCAGTACTTC. Encoded protein: CASSLGLAWGKKETQYF.